These T cell receptor beta chains were read from a single sample in a study of shared clonotypes between healthy human individuals. Here immunoSEQ multiplex PCR was the method, and the copy in TCRdb shows in-frame clones only, minus some. The sample contains over a million clones, 95% to 99% of which appear only once. The sequenced sample consisted of naive CD4+ T cells sorted from blood. All receptors derive from a man aged 30-40 years in good health. The CDR3 runs from the conserved cysteine through the conserved F or W. The D gene is left open where the match is weak. Expanded clones get a size class; other rows say once, few or many, or leave the size out.

clone size: .
V gene: TRBV4-1
D gene: TRBD2
J gene: TRBJ2-3
CDR3 protein: CASSLQRGARTDTQYF
CDR3 DNA: TGCGCCAGCAGCCTCCAGCGGGGGGCTCGGACAGATACGCAGTATTTT

clone size: .
V gene: TRBV27
D gene: .
J gene: TRBJ1-2
CDR3 protein: CASSVNSGAGGYTF
CDR3 DNA: TGTGCCAGCAGTGTCAACTCAGGGGCGGGCGGCTACACCTTC

clone size: .
V gene: TRBV27
D gene: .
J gene: TRBJ2-1
CDR3 protein: CASSLSPATAGNEQFF
CDR3 DNA: TGTGCCAGCAGTTTATCCCCAGCGACGGCCGGAAATGAGCAGTTCTTC

clone size: .
V gene: TRBV10-1
D gene: TRBD1
J gene: TRBJ2-3
CDR3 protein: CASSATGGLDTQYF
CDR3 DNA: TGCGCCAGCAGTGCGACAGGGGGCTTAGATACGCAGTATTTT

clone size: once
V gene: TRBV6-5
D gene: .
J gene: TRBJ1-5
CDR3 protein: CASSSPDQPQHF
CDR3 DNA: TGTGCCAGCAGTTCCCCTGATCAGCCCCAGCATTTT

clone size: .
V gene: TRBV11-2
D gene: .
J gene: TRBJ2-7
CDR3 protein: CASSLWGTYEQYF
CDR3 DNA: TGTGCCAGCAGCTTATGGGGGACCTACGAGCAGTACTTC

clone size: .
V gene: TRBV6-5
D gene: .
J gene: TRBJ1-1
CDR3 protein: CASNPAPGIGPEAFF
CDR3 DNA: TGTGCCAGCAACCCCGCTCCGGGGATAGGCCCTGAAGCTTTCTTT

clone size: .
V gene: TRBV30
D gene: .
J gene: TRBJ2-5
CDR3 protein: CAWSPLETQYF
CDR3 DNA: TGTGCCTGGAGCCCCCTTGAGACCCAGTACTTC

clone size: .
V gene: TRBV29-1
D gene: .
J gene: TRBJ1-2
CDR3 protein: CSVVGAATGYTF
CDR3 DNA: TGCAGCGTTGTGGGCGCGGCCACTGGCTACACCTTC

clone size: .
V gene: TRBV5-6
D gene: .
J gene: TRBJ1-2
CDR3 protein: CASSFKGTLRDTF
CDR3 DNA: TGTGCCAGCAGCTTTAAGGGCACGCTTCGGGACACCTTC